The 20 T cell receptor beta chains below come from one sample, sequenced in a study of control samples from healthy donors and cancer patients. Data came from immunoSEQ multiplex PCR; TCRdb stores just in-frame clones and leaves some out. The table records under 200,000 clones, around 92% of them present only once. The sequenced material came from blood. These receptors were obtained from a woman in her 30s in good health.

The chain employs TRBV9 and TRBJ2-7; maybe TRBD2 (6 bases). V was cut by 0 bases and J by 2 bases, with 9 bases left in between. From germline, CDR1 is SGDLS and CDR2 YYNGEE. The CDR3 has 14 residues. The CDR3 sequence is CASSVDGSAYEQYF. The CDR3 DNA is TGTGCCAGCAGCGTAGACGGGAGCGCCTACGAGCAGTACTTC.

The rearrangement uses TRBV6-7 and TRBJ1-5; 7 positions match TRBD1. TRBV6-7 is an ORF, with its function uncertain. J lost 7 bases, V lost 5 bases, and 8 bases had no gene match. The CDR3 contains 14 residues. CDR3 loop: CASSETRGEQPQHF. CDR3 nucleotide sequence: TGTGCCAGCAGTGAAACCAGGGGGGAGCAGCCCCAGCATTTT.

This rearrangement joins TRBV28 to TRBJ1-2, with D hard to call. CDR1 is MDHEN, CDR2 SYDVKM, per germline. The CDR3 contains 13 residues. The V and J ends lost 2 bases and 3 bases respectively, with 7 bases between them. DNA of the CDR3: TGTGCCAGCAGTTTAGTCGGGGACTATGGCTACACCTTC. Protein product: CASSLVGDYGYTF.

The chain carries TRBV6-1 and TRBJ2-1; D unresolved. CDR1 MNHNS and CDR2 SASEGT come from the germline V gene. Trimming pared 2 bases from V and 4 bases from J, leaving 12 bases between. The CDR3 is made up of 15 amino acids. As DNA, the CDR3 is TGTGCCAGCAGTGAAACGTCAGAAGCGTACAATGAGCAGTTCTTC. Translating gives CASSETSEAYNEQFF.

The J gene is TRBJ1-2, the V gene TRBV18; 8 nucleotides match TRBD1. The V gene's germline CDR1 is KGHSH and CDR2 LQKENI. The CDR3 contains 14 residues. V trimming: 3 bases; J trimming: 4 bases; junction bases outside the gene matches: 4. This CDR3 reads CASSPSGGAYGYTF. The CDR3 DNA reads TGTGCCAGCTCACCGTCAGGGGGCGCCTATGGCTACACCTTC.

The V call is TRBV5-4, the J call TRBJ2-3, with D maybe TRBD1 (5 bases). CDR1 and CDR2 (germline): SGHNT, YYREEE (reference sequence). The CDR3 is 13 residues long. The V end lost 2 bases, the J end lost 3 bases, and 7 bases lay between the germline ends. The CDR3 loop reads CASSLDSTDTQYF. The CDR3, as DNA: TGTGCCAGCAGCTTAGACAGTACAGATACGCAGTATTTT. The full variable domain, rest sourced from reference TRBV5-4 and TRBJ2-3, is ETGVTQSPTHLIKTRGQQVTLRCSSQSGHNTVSWYQQALGQGPQFIFQYYREEENGRGNFPPRFSGLQFPNYSSELNVNALELDDSALYLCASSLDSTDTQYFGPGTRLTVL.

The chain links TRBV5-3 to TRBJ2-3; the D call may be TRBD1 or TRBD2 (5 bases each). TRBV5-3 is marked as an open reading frame, function uncertain. V was clipped by 3 bases and J by 0 bases, with 11 bases between them. The CDR3 covers 15 residues. In DNA form, the CDR3 reads TGTGCCAGAAGCTCGGGACGGCCTAGCACAGATACGCAGTATTTT. This codes for CARSSGRPSTDTQYF.

This clone came up once. The chain combines TRBV9 with TRBJ1-1, with D uncertain. Germline CDR1 and CDR2: SGDLS and YYNGEE. Trimming cost V 1 base and J 2 bases, with 6 bases left between them. The CDR3 has 13 amino acids. CDR3 region: CASSVQDNTEAFF. CDR3 in DNA: TGTGCCAGCAGCGTACAGGACAACACTGAAGCTTTCTTT.

The rearrangement links TRBV6-5 to TRBJ2-2, with TRBD1 matching 9 bases. The CDR3 runs 15 residues. V shed 3 bases, J shed 4 bases, and the junction held 3 bases outside the gene matches. CDR1 and CDR2 from the germline V gene are MNHEY and SVGAGI. The CDR3 coding sequence is TGTGCCAGCAGTTATGGGACAGGGTTCACCGGGGAGCTGTTTTTT. Amino acids: CASSYGTGFTGELFF.

The chain joins TRBV7-9 to TRBJ1-5; unclear D gene. V lost 5 bases and J 4 bases, leaving 6 bases between the germline ends. The CDR3 is 12 residues long. CDR1 is SEHNR and CDR2 is FQNEAQ in the germline V gene (reference sequence). CDR3 loop: CASSPQNQPQHF. The CDR3 region has the DNA TGTGCCAGCAGCCCCCAGAATCAGCCCCAGCATTTT.

The chain combines TRBV10-2 with TRBJ1-5; D is unclear. Germline V gene sequence: CDR1 WSHSY, CDR2 SAAADI. The CDR3 covers 13 residues. V was trimmed by 6 bases and J by 3 bases, leaving 9 bases between them. This chain's CDR3 is CASSSLNNQPQHF. CDR3 sequence (DNA): TGCGCCAGCAGCAGTCTGAACAATCAGCCCCAGCATTTT.

This clone was detected only once. The rearrangement links TRBV5-4 to TRBJ2-5; TRBD1 matches 7 bases. The V and J ends lost 3 bases and 3 bases, in that order; junction bases with no gene match: 5. CDR3 length: 14 amino acids. Germline CDR1 reads SGHNT; CDR2 reads YYREEE (reference sequence). CDR3 DNA: TGTGCCAGCAGCTGGCCGGGACAGAAAGAGACCCAGTACTTC. Its translation: CASSWPGQKETQYF.

In regard to this clone: Within the sample, other DNA sequences also encode this same CDR3. This rearrangement joins TRBV6-5 to TRBJ2-3; no clear D. The CDR3 is 13 amino acids. V gave up 0 bases and J gave up 3 bases, with 4 bases separating them. Germline loops: CDR1 MNHEY, CDR2 SVGAGI. The CDR3 here is CASSYSSTDTQYF. The CDR3 DNA follows: TGTGCCAGCAGTTACTCCTCGACAGATACGCAGTATTTT.

The V gene is TRBV7-2, the J gene TRBJ2-1; 9 bases are shared with TRBD2. Losses at the gene ends were 1 base for V and 6 bases for J; bases not matched to a gene: 4. The CDR3 is 15 residues long. CDR1 is SGHTA, CDR2 FQGNSA, per germline. CDR3 coding DNA: TGTGCCAGCAGCTTAGGCGGGAGGGCCCTCAATGAGCAGTTCTTC. It yields the protein CASSLGGRALNEQFF.

As to this clone: At the DNA level, this CDR3 is encoded by other sequences in the same sample as well. This sequence joins TRBV2 and TRBJ1-5; a weak D match, TRBD1 (5 bases). In germline, CDR1 is SNHLY, CDR2 FYNNEI. V lost 0 bases, J lost 4 bases, and 10 bases lay in between. The CDR3 is made up of 15 amino acids. The chain's CDR3 is CASSEALRGNQPQHF. The CDR3 DNA reads TGTGCCAGCAGTGAAGCGCTTCGGGGGAATCAGCCCCAGCATTTT.

The chain joins TRBV12-5 to TRBJ1-6; D uncertain. V gave up 2 bases and J gave up 7 bases, with 6 bases separating them. Germline loops: CDR1 LGHNT, CDR2 FRNRAP. CDR3 length: 13 amino acids. This chain's CDR3 is CASGLIQNSPLHF. The CDR3 coding sequence is TGTGCTAGTGGTTTGATACAAAATTCACCCCTCCACTTT.

A few counts support this clone. This chain links TRBV18 with TRBJ2-7; TRBD1 agrees at 9 bases. The CDR3 sequence is 14 residues long. Germline CDR1 and CDR2: KGHSH and LQKENI. After removal of 2 bases from V and 3 bases from J, the junction contained 2 bases not matched to a gene. The CDR3 loop is CASSPGTGRYEQYF. CDR3 nucleotide sequence: TGTGCCAGCTCACCAGGGACAGGGCGCTACGAGCAGTACTTC.

Note on this clone: The same CDR3 is also encoded by other DNA sequences in this sample. The genes are TRBV4-2 and TRBJ2-2, with D possibly being TRBD1 (5 bases). The germline gives CDR1 LGHNA, CDR2 YNFKEQ. V lost 1 base to trimming and J lost 1 base, with 7 bases between them. This CDR3 comprises 15 residues. The CDR3 DNA reads TGTGCCAGCAGCCAAGGCGACAGGAACACCGGGGAGCTGTTTTTT. Its translation is CASSQGDRNTGELFF.

As to this clone: This CDR3 is also generated by other DNA sequences in the sample. The chain recombines TRBV28 with TRBJ1-5, with D tentatively TRBD1 (5 bases). V was clipped by 5 bases and J by 5 bases, with 13 bases between them. This CDR3 contains 14 residues. The germline V gene has CDR1 MDHEN and CDR2 SYDVKM. The CDR3 region has the DNA TGTGCCAGCAGTCCCCCCGACAGATATCAGCCCCAGCATTTT. Translating gives CASSPPDRYQPQHF.

This rearrangement joins TRBV9 to TRBJ2-3; D is unclear. V lost 0 bases to trimming and J lost 4 bases, with 6 bases between them. From germline, CDR1 is SGDLS and CDR2 YYNGEE. The CDR3 sequence is 13 residues long. The CDR3 DNA follows: TGTGCCAGCAGCGTAGTTAAGGCAGATACGCAGTATTTT. It yields the protein CASSVVKADTQYF.